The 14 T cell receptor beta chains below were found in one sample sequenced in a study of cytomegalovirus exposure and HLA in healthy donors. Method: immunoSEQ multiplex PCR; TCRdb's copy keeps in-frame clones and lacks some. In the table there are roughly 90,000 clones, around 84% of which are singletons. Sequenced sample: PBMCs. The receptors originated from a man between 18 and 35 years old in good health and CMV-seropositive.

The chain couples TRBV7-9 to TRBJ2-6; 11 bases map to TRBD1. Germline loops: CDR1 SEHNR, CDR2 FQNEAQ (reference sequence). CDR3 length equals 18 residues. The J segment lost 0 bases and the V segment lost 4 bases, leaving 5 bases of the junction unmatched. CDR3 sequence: CASSSTGQGASGANVLTF. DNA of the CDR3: TGTGCCAGCAGCTCTACCGGACAGGGGGCCTCTGGGGCCAACGTCCTGACTTTC.

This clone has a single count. In nucleotides, the CDR3 is TGTGCCAGCAGTGCATTTCTCGGACTAGCGGAGAGGCTCAGGTCAGAGACCCAGTACTTC. It encodes CASSAFLGLAERLRSETQYF. J is TRBJ2-5 and V is TRBV2, with TRBD2 identical over 10 bases. Trimming removed 4 bases from V and 4 bases from J; junction bases left unmatched: 21. Germline assignment: CDR1 SNHLY and CDR2 FYNNEI. CDR3 length: 20 amino acids.

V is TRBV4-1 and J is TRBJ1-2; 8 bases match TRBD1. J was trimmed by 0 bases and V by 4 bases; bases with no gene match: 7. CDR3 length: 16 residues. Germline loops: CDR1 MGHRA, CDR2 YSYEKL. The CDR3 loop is CASSPPRGQANYGYTF. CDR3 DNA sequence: TGCGCCAGCAGCCCTCCCCGGGGACAGGCTAACTATGGCTACACCTTC.

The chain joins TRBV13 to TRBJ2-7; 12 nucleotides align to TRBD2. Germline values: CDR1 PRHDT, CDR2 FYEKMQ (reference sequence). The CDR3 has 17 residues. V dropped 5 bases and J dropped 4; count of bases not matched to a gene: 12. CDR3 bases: TGTGCCAGCAGCGCTACTAAGGTCCTAGCGGGAGGGTACGAGCAGTACTTC. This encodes CASSATKVLAGGYEQYF.

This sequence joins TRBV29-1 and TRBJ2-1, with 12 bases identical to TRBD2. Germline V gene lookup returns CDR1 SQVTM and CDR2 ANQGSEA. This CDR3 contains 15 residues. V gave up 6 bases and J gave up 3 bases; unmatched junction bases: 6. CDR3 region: CSVERLAGVYNEQFF. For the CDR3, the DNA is TGCAGCGTGGAGAGACTAGCGGGAGTCTACAATGAGCAGTTCTTC.

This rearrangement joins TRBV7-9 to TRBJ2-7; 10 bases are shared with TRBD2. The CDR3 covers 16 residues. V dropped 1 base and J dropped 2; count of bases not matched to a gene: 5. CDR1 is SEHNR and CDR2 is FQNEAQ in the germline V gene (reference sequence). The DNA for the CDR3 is TGTGCCAGCAGCTTAGTGGGAACTAGCGGGACCTACGAGCAGTACGTC. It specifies CASSLVGTSGTYEQYV.

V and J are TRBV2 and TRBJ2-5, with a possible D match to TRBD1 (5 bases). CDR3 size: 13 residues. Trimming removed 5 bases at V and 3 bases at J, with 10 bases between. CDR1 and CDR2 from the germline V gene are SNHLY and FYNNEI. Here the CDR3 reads CASSKGPEETQYF. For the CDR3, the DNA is TGTGCCAGCAGTAAGGGGCCTGAAGAGACCCAGTACTTC.

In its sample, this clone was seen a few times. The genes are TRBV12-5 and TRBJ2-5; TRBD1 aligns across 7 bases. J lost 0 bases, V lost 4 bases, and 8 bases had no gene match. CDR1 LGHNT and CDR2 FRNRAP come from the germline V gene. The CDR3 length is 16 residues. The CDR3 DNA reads TGTGCTAGTGGTTCCCCCGGGACAGATTACCAAGAGACCCAGTACTTC. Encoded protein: CASGSPGTDYQETQYF.

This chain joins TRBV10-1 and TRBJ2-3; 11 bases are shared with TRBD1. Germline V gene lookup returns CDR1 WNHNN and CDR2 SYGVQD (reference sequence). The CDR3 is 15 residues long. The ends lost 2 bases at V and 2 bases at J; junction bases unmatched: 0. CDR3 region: CASSEGQGATDTQYF. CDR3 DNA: TGCGCCAGCAGTGAGGGACAGGGGGCCACAGATACGCAGTATTTT.

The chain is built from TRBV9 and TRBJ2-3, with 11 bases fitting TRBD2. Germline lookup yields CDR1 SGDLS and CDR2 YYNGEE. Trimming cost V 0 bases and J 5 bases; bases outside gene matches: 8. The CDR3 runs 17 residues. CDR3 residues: CASSVEASGRLEDTQYF. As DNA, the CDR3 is TGTGCCAGCAGCGTAGAGGCTAGCGGGAGGTTGGAAGATACGCAGTATTTT.

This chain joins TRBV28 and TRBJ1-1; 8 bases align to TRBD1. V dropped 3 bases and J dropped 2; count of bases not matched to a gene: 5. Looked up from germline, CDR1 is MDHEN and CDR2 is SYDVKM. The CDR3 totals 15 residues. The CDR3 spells CASSFLQGGNTEAFF. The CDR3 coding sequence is TGTGCCAGCAGTTTTTTACAGGGGGGTAACACTGAAGCTTTCTTT. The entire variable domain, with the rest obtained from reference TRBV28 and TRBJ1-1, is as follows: DVKVTQSSRYLVKRTGEKVFLECVQDMDHENMFWYRQDPGLGLRLIYFSYDVKMKEKGDIPEGYSVSREKKERFSLILESASTNQTSMYLCASSFLQGGNTEAFFGQGTRLTVV.

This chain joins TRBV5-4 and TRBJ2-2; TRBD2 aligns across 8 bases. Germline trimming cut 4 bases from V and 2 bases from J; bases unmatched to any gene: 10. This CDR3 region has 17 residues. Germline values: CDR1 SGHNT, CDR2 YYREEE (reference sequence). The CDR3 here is CASSLRGLAGNTGELFF. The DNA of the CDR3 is TGTGCCAGCAGCCTTCGGGGGCTAGCGGGTAACACCGGGGAGCTGTTTTTT.

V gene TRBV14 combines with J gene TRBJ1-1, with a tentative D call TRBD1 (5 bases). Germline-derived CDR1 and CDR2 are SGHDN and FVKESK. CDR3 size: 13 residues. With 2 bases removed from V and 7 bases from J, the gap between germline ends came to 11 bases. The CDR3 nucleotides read TGTGCCAGCAGCCAATCTAGACAGATTGAAGCTTTCTTT. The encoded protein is CASSQSRQIEAFF.

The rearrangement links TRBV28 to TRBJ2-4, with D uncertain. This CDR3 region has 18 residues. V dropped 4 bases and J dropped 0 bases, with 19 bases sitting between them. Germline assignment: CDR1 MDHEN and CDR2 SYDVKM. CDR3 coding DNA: TGTGCCAGCAGTTCTCTCCTTGGGTCAGGTCCAGCCAAAAACATTCAGTACTTC. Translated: CASSSLLGSGPAKNIQYF.